This T cell receptor beta chain was retrieved from a study of cytomegalovirus exposure and HLA in healthy donors. Though probably carrying unrecorded immune exposures, donors were nominally healthy at sampling. Unmatched junction bases numbered 11, after V lost 3 bases and J lost 1 base. Germline CDR1 ENHRY, CDR2 SYGVKD. This CDR3 contains 18 residues. This PCR relied on a set of 60 Vbeta primers and 13 Jbeta primers. Produced via immunoSEQ multiplex PCR; TCRdb's table is partial and in-frame only. The sample comprises some 150,000 clones, 50% to 75% of which are singletons, and 7% to 8.5% rests with the top ten.

The clonotype originates from a woman aged 60-75 years in good health and CMV-seropositive. The chain has TRBV10-3 and TRBJ1-3, with TRBD1 matching over 8 bases. Sample: PBMCs. The CDR3 bases are TGTGCCATCAGTGATTACGGACAGGGTTTGGGGTCTGGAAACACCATATATTTT. As protein: CAISDYGQGLGSGNTIYF.